These T cell receptor beta chains were read from a single sample in a study of blood T cell repertoires in COVID-19. TCRdb's copy holds only in-frame clones and misses some; the assay was immunoSEQ multiplex PCR. The sample records fewer than 350,000 clones, 75% to 90% being singletons. The sequenced sample was PBMCs or T cells enriched from blood (not recorded which). These receptor sequences come from a man aged 25-45 years who had recovered from COVID-19. Both conserved end residues are part of each CDR3. A D gene is named only where the DNA matches it firmly. Size is stated for part of the rows, as once, few or many counts, or as a class when the clone is expanded.

D: NA; size: few; J: TRBJ1-2; length: 14; V: TRBV11-3; CDR3: CASSSDAGSYGYTF; DNA: TGTGCCAGCAGCTCAGACGCGGGAAGCTATGGCTACACCTTC
D: TRBD2; size: NA; J: TRBJ2-3; length: 16; V: TRBV6-2/TRBV6-3; CDR3: CASSYSLAGPTDTQYF; DNA: TGTGCCAGCAGTTACTCGTTAGCGGGACCCACAGATACGCAGTATTTT
D: NA; size: NA; J: TRBJ1-1; length: 15; V: TRBV4-2; CDR3: CASSQGGWANTEAFF; DNA: TGTGCCAGCAGCCAGGGGGGATGGGCGAACACTGAAGCTTTCTTT
D: TRBD1; size: NA; J: TRBJ1-1; length: 16; V: TRBV19; CDR3: CASLIQGAAPNTEAFF; DNA: TGTGCCAGCCTGATACAGGGGGCCGCCCCGAACACTGAAGCTTTCTTT
D: TRBD1; size: NA; J: TRBJ1-2; length: 16; V: TRBV7-9; CDR3: CASSPPGTVPNYGYTF; DNA: TGTGCCAGCAGCCCCCCCGGGACAGTCCCTAACTATGGCTACACCTTC
D: TRBD2; size: few; J: TRBJ2-3; length: 20; V: TRBV10-1; CDR3: CASSPLRLAGGPGYTDTQYF; DNA: TGCGCCAGCAGCCCCCTGCGACTAGCGGGGGGTCCAGGGTACACAGATACGCAGTATTTT
D: NA; size: NA; J: TRBJ1-1; length: 15; V: TRBV9; CDR3: CASSGPLWGQGEAFF; DNA: TGTGCCAGCAGCGGACCCCTTTGGGGGCAGGGTGAAGCTTTCTTT
D: TRBD1; size: NA; J: TRBJ1-1; length: 14; V: TRBV27; CDR3: CATHSTGLNTEAFF; DNA: TGTGCCACACATTCGACAGGGTTGAACACTGAAGCTTTCTTT
D: NA; size: NA; J: TRBJ2-7; length: 13; V: TRBV19; CDR3: CASRRGGTYEQYF; DNA: TGTGCCAGTAGAAGGGGGGGGACCTACGAGCAGTACTTC
D: TRBD1; size: few; J: TRBJ1-1; length: 15; V: TRBV10-3; CDR3: CAISESRTGATEAFF; DNA: TGTGCCATCAGTGAGTCGAGGACAGGGGCTACTGAAGCTTTCTTT
D: TRBD1; size: NA; J: TRBJ1-3; length: 15; V: TRBV5-1; CDR3: CASSGGQSSGNTIYF; DNA: TGCGCCAGCAGCGGGGGACAGAGCTCTGGAAACACCATATATTTT
D: NA; size: NA; J: TRBJ1-2; length: 12; V: TRBV18; CDR3: CASSSGGYGYTF; DNA: TGTGCCAGCTCATCCGGTGGTTATGGCTACACCTTC
D: TRBD2; size: NA; J: TRBJ2-3; length: 17; V: TRBV4-3; CDR3: CASSPWTSGGQTDTQYF; DNA: TGCGCCAGCAGCCCTTGGACTAGCGGGGGGCAGACAGATACGCAGTATTTT
D: TRBD1; size: NA; J: TRBJ2-1; length: 18; V: TRBV19; CDR3: CASSGRDRDIIKYNEQFF; DNA: TGTGCCAGTAGTGGCCGGGACAGGGATATCATAAAATACAATGAGCAGTTCTTC
D: NA; size: NA; J: TRBJ1-4; length: 13; V: TRBV2; CDR3: CASNLQGKEKLFF; DNA: TGTGCCAGCAACCTACAGGGAAAAGAAAAACTGTTTTTT
D: NA; size: NA; J: TRBJ1-5; length: 15; V: TRBV5-6; CDR3: CASSLTRGSGQPQHF; DNA: TGTGCCAGCAGCTTGACCAGGGGCTCGGGTCAGCCCCAGCATTTT
D: TRBD2; size: NA; J: TRBJ2-7; length: 14; V: TRBV5-1; CDR3: CASSLFRGGREQYF; DNA: TGCGCCAGCAGCTTGTTCCGGGGGGGCCGCGAGCAGTACTTC
D: TRBD1; size: NA; J: TRBJ2-1; length: 16; V: TRBV24-1; CDR3: CATSDPGTGARDEQFF; DNA: TGTGCCACCAGTGATCCCGGGACAGGGGCTAGGGATGAGCAGTTCTTC
D: NA; size: NA; J: TRBJ1-1; length: 17; V: TRBV5-1; CDR3: CASSLAPGAYLNTEAFF; DNA: TGCGCCAGCAGCTTGGCCCCAGGGGCATACTTGAACACTGAAGCTTTCTTT
D: TRBD1; size: NA; J: TRBJ1-2; length: 21; V: TRBV7-6; CDR3: CASSSRPRVIDRGALGYGYTF; DNA: TGTGCCAGCAGCTCCCGCCCCCGGGTGATAGACAGGGGGGCACTAGGCTATGGCTACACCTTC
D: NA; size: NA; J: TRBJ2-7; length: 11; V: TRBV27; CDR3: CASSLGGEQYF; DNA: TGTGCCAGCAGTTTAGGAGGCGAGCAGTACTTC
D: NA; size: NA; J: TRBJ1-4; length: 12; V: TRBV5-7; CDR3: CASSLDIEKLFF; DNA: TGTGCCAGCAGCTTGGATATCGAAAAACTGTTTTTT
D: TRBD2; size: few; J: TRBJ2-1; length: 16; V: TRBV25-1; CDR3: CASVKGLAGGHNEQFF; DNA: TGTGCCAGCGTTAAAGGACTAGCGGGGGGACACAATGAGCAGTTCTTC
D: NA; size: few; J: TRBJ2-2; length: 15; V: TRBV4-3; CDR3: CASSLKMADTGELFF; DNA: TGCGCCAGCAGTCTTAAAATGGCCGACACCGGGGAGCTGTTTTTT
D: NA; size: NA; J: TRBJ1-5; length: 13; V: TRBV7-6; CDR3: CASSFESHQPQHF; DNA: TGTGCCAGCAGCTTTGAGAGTCATCAGCCCCAGCATTTT
D: NA; size: NA; J: TRBJ1-1; length: 14; V: TRBV19; CDR3: CASSKTGMNTEAFF; DNA: TGTGCCAGTAGTAAAACAGGGATGAACACTGAAGCTTTCTTT
D: NA; size: NA; J: TRBJ2-7; length: 13; V: TRBV3-1/TRBV3-2; CDR3: CASSQEVGYEQYF; DNA: TGTGCCAGCAGCCAGGAGGTCGGGTACGAGCAGTACTTC
D: TRBD2; size: NA; J: TRBJ2-2; length: 12; V: TRBV29-1; CDR3: CSVSGGNGELFF; DNA: TGCAGCGTCAGCGGGGGTAACGGGGAGCTGTTTTTT